These T cell receptor beta chains were read from a single sample in a study of blood T cells in healthy people across ages. A single record per CDR3 protein comes from TCRdb applying MiXCR to the 5' RACE reads. The sample has 720,000 or so distinct CDR3 sequences; over 40% are singletons. Specimen: blood. These receptors were taken from a man at least 80 years old in good health. Each CDR3 is given with its conserved first and last residue. Fields, in order: CDR3 length, clone size, J gene, D gene, V gene, CDR3 protein, CDR3 DNA. A D gene is named only where the DNA matches it firmly. Size tells how often a clone was seen (once, few, many) or the class of an expanded clone, and some rows leave it out.

15	-	TRBJ1-5	-	TRBV6-2/TRBV6-3	CASSYSQGGSQPQHF	TGTGCCAGCAGTTACTCCCAGGGAGGGTCTCAGCCCCAGCATTTT
14	-	TRBJ1-2	-	TRBV6-2/TRBV6-3	CANSPQRGRSGYTF	TGTGCCAACAGTCCCCAAAGGGGAAGGAGCGGCTACACCTTC
15	once	TRBJ1-2	-	TRBV25-1	CASSDPTSMFYGYTF	TGTGCCAGCAGTGACCCGACCTCGATGTTCTATGGCTACACCTTC
15	-	TRBJ1-2	TRBD1	TRBV6-4	CASSESNRGLFGYTF	TGTGCCAGCAGTGAATCGAACAGGGGATTATTTGGCTACACCTTC
15	-	TRBJ2-7	TRBD1	TRBV2	CASGTDIKSSYEQYF	TGTGCCAGTGGGACAGACATAAAGAGCTCCTACGAGCAGTACTTC
17	-	TRBJ2-2	-	TRBV18	CASSQLGPNRGTGELFF	TGTGCCAGCTCACAATTGGGACCTAACCGCGGGACCGGGGAGCTGTTTTTT
13	few	TRBJ1-6	-	TRBV14	CASRGQWVSPLHF	TGTGCCAGCAGGGGACAATGGGTTTCACCCCTCCACTTT
13	-	TRBJ1-1	-	TRBV29-1	CSVEERVNTEAFF	TGCAGCGTTGAAGAGCGGGTGAACACTGAAGCTTTCTTT
16	few	TRBJ1-1	-	TRBV11-1	CASSLEGVLMNTEAFF	TGTGCCAGCAGCTTAGAGGGGGTTCTGATGAACACTGAAGCTTTCTTT
14	-	TRBJ2-2	-	TRBV5-1	CASNRQGDGGELFF	TGCGCCAGCAATAGGCAGGGCGACGGCGGGGAGCTGTTTTTT
15	-	TRBJ2-4	-	TRBV20-1	CSANPPGGAKNIQYF	TGCAGTGCTAACCCCCCTGGGGGAGCCAAAAACATTCAGTACTTC
15	-	TRBJ2-2	TRBD1	TRBV12-5	CASAPGQPFTGELFF	TGTGCTAGTGCCCCGGGACAGCCATTCACCGGGGAGCTGTTTTTT
13	-	TRBJ2-7	-	TRBV28	CASSRVRSYEQYF	TGTGCCAGCTCCCGAGTACGTTCTTACGAGCAGTACTTC
13	-	TRBJ2-1	-	TRBV7-2	CASSAGLAWEQFF	TGTGCCAGCAGCGCAGGGTTAGCGTGGGAGCAGTTCTTC
14	-	TRBJ1-1	-	TRBV3-1	CASSQGRGYTEAFF	TGTGCCAGCAGCCAAGGCAGGGGATACACTGAAGCTTTCTTT
14	-	TRBJ2-7	TRBD2	TRBV12-3/TRBV12-4	CASSGLAGAFEQYF	TGTGCCAGCAGCGGACTAGCGGGAGCTTTCGAGCAGTACTTC
20	-	TRBJ2-2	TRBD2	TRBV4-1	CASSQDMSLADTANTGELFF	TGCGCCAGCAGCCAAGATATGTCGCTAGCGGATACCGCGAACACCGGGGAGCTGTTTTTT
16	few	TRBJ1-6	TRBD1	TRBV5-1	CASSPGRDSYNSPLHF	TGCGCCAGCAGCCCTGGCCGGGACAGCTATAATTCACCCCTCCACTTT
14	-	TRBJ2-1	TRBD1	TRBV6-6	CASSPGTGGREQFF	TGTGCCAGCAGCCCCGGGACAGGCGGACGGGAGCAGTTCTTC
13	-	TRBJ1-6	TRBD1	TRBV20-1	CSAQGAGNSPLHF	TGCAGTGCCCAGGGGGCCGGTAATTCACCCCTCCACTTT
13	few	TRBJ1-1	-	TRBV5-1	CASSLSPTGEAFF	TGCGCCAGCAGCTTGTCCCCCACAGGGGAAGCTTTCTTT
16	-	TRBJ2-3	TRBD2	TRBV7-9	CASIVAGAPLTDTQYF	TGTGCCAGCATCGTAGCGGGGGCCCCTCTCACAGATACGCAGTATTTT
15	-	TRBJ2-7	TRBD1	TRBV24-1	CATSEEGDRNYEQYF	TGTGCCACCAGTGAGGAAGGGGACAGGAACTACGAGCAGTACTTC
17	-	TRBJ2-3	TRBD2	TRBV4-2	CASSPLGLAGTTDTQYF	TGTGCCAGCAGCCCTCTCGGACTAGCGGGTACCACAGATACGCAGTATTTT
19	-	TRBJ2-1	TRBD2	TRBV7-2	CASSFGLAGGPGSYNEQFF	TGTGCCAGCAGCTTCGGACTAGCGGGGGGGCCGGGATCCTACAATGAGCAGTTCTTC
15	-	TRBJ2-1	-	TRBV7-2	CASSLSVVGYNEQFF	TGTGCCAGCAGCTTATCGGTTGTGGGGTACAATGAGCAGTTCTTC
14	-	TRBJ1-2	-	TRBV3-1	CASSQGQIIYGYTF	TGTGCCAGCAGCCAAGGGCAAATCATCTATGGCTACACCTTC
16	few	TRBJ2-7	TRBD2	TRBV15	CATSRELAGVSYEQYF	TGTGCCACCAGCAGAGAACTAGCGGGAGTGTCCTACGAGCAGTACTTC
14	few	TRBJ2-7	TRBD1	TRBV6-5	CASSPGQGGYEQYF	TGTGCCAGCAGCCCGGGACAGGGTGGCTACGAGCAGTACTTC
15	-	TRBJ2-5	TRBD1	TRBV5-1	CASRPPGDSQETQYF	TGCGCCAGCAGGCCCCCAGGGGACAGCCAAGAGACCCAGTACTTC
15	many	TRBJ2-7	TRBD2	TRBV5-4	CASSSWTSGGYEQYF	TGTGCCAGCAGCTCCTGGACTAGCGGGGGATACGAGCAGTACTTC
13	few	TRBJ2-7	TRBD1	TRBV3-1	CATSRTGEDEQYF	TGTGCCACCTCTCGGACAGGGGAAGACGAGCAGTACTTC
15	-	TRBJ2-7	TRBD2	TRBV28	CAGSQAAGVVYEQYF	TGTGCCGGCAGTCAAGCAGCGGGAGTGGTGTACGAGCAGTACTTC
13	-	TRBJ2-5	-	TRBV3-1	CASSQAGGQMQYF	TGTGCCAGCAGCCAAGCCGGAGGCCAAATGCAGTACTTC
16	few	TRBJ2-3	-	TRBV7-2	CASSLVGSRSTDTQYF	TGTGCCAGCAGCTTAGTTGGTAGCCGAAGCACAGATACGCAGTATTTT
14	few	TRBJ2-3	-	TRBV20-1	CSARDSDSTDTQYF	TGCAGTGCTAGAGATTCGGACAGCACAGATACGCAGTATTTT
16	once	TRBJ2-5	-	TRBV6-1	CATTRHDQRPGKEQYF	TGTGCCACCACAAGACATGACCAACGACCCGGAAAGGAACAGTACTTC
14	few	TRBJ1-6	-	TRBV20-1	CSASLGAQGSPLHF	TGCAGTGCTAGCCTAGGGGCGCAGGGTTCACCCCTCCACTTT
12	few	TRBJ1-2	TRBD1	TRBV29-1	CSAGGTAYGYTF	TGCAGCGCGGGAGGGACAGCCTATGGCTACACCTTC
16	few	TRBJ2-1	TRBD2	TRBV12-3/TRBV12-4	CASSPPREGPYNEQFF	TGTGCCAGCAGTCCCCCGCGGGAGGGCCCCTACAATGAGCAGTTCTTC
16	few	TRBJ2-2	TRBD1	TRBV10-3	CAINQPDRKNTGELFF	TGTGCCATCAACCAGCCGGACAGGAAGAACACCGGGGAGCTGTTTTTT
14	-	TRBJ2-5	-	TRBV14	CASSSQGGSNEQYF	TGTGCCAGCAGCTCTCAGGGGGGGAGTAATGAGCAGTACTTC
12	-	TRBJ2-1	-	TRBV5-4	CASSNTYNEQFF	TGTGCCAGCAGCAACACCTACAATGAGCAGTTCTTC
11	-	TRBJ2-1	-	TRBV28	CASSLNTEQFF	TGTGCCAGCAGTTTAAACACGGAGCAGTTCTTC
12	few	TRBJ2-5	-	TRBV6-2/TRBV6-3	CASSLSFGSQYF	TGTGCCAGCAGCCTCAGCTTCGGGTCCCAGTACTTC
16	few	TRBJ1-4	-	TRBV4-3	CASSQGQHATNEKLFF	TGCGCCAGCAGCCAAGGACAGCATGCAACTAATGAAAAACTGTTTTTT
16	-	TRBJ2-5	TRBD2	TRBV20-1	CSASRTSGRAGETQYF	TGCAGTGCTTCCCGGACTAGCGGGAGGGCCGGGGAGACCCAGTACTTC
13	-	TRBJ2-1	TRBD1	TRBV7-6	CASSPYRGNEQFF	TGTGCCAGCAGTCCTTACAGGGGGAATGAGCAGTTCTTC
14	-	TRBJ1-2	-	TRBV10-1	CALTLQRFGYGYTF	TGCGCCTTAACACTACAGAGATTTGGTTATGGCTACACCTTC
16	-	TRBJ2-7	-	TRBV7-2	CASTYRKSGVMNEQYF	TGTGCCAGCACCTACAGGAAGTCAGGGGTTATGAATGAGCAGTACTTC
14	few	TRBJ2-2	-	TRBV7-2	CASSPGPHTGELFF	TGTGCCAGCAGCCCTGGACCCCACACCGGGGAGCTGTTTTTT
14	few	TRBJ1-1	-	TRBV20-1	CSARSTGRNTEAFF	TGCAGTGCTAGATCGACAGGACGGAACACTGAAGCTTTCTTT